This paragraph covers one T cell receptor (beta chain) sequence. CDR3 length equals 15 residues. The germline V gene has CDR1 SGHNT and CDR2 YYREEE (reference sequence). V lost 0 bases, J lost 7 bases, and 13 bases lay in between. The data belong to a study of cytomegalovirus exposure and HLA in healthy donors. The PCR made use of 60 Vbeta and 13 Jbeta primers. Clones were read by immunoSEQ multiplex PCR, and TCRdb kept only the in-frame ones, dropping some. This sample has 160,000 or so clones, with 70% to 80% found just once. The source of this sequence is a male donor in good health and CMV-seronegative. This sequence joins TRBV5-4 and TRBJ2-2; tentative D call: TRBD1 (6 bases). Material: PBMCs. CDR3 nucleotides: TGTGCCAGCAGCTTGGTCCAGGGGATGAACGGGGAGCTGTTTTTT. Translating it yields CASSLVQGMNGELFF.